This entry concerns a single T cell receptor (beta chain). This clone's antigen is unknown. No clone much larger than this one lies a single base away; base qualities are absent. TCRbeta CDR3 regions were amplified from genomic DNA by means of the immunoSEQ Assay, a bias-controlled multiplex PCR. As for how the authors treated the data: Nucleated cell counts per sample were estimated from amplification of reference gene primers within the assay. To quantify the absolute abundance of each unique TCRbeta CDR3 rearrangement, sequence reads were collapsed and filtered. For each sample, productive Simpson clonality was calculated by taking the square root of Simpson's diversity index across productive rearrangements. The table was pulled from immuneACCESS by TCRdb, which kept in-frame rearrangements only. Such tables lose some clones; where checked, under half of the loss comes from unresolved V genes, and the rest has no known cause. V and J calls and clone size are copied from that table; D and trimming were computed from the DNA. This sample has 200,000 to 250,000 clones in its table, and approximately 82% of those were observed once. Roughly 1.9% of the sample is taken by the ten largest.

V is reduced by 6 bases and J by 0 bases, leaving a spacing of 12 bases between them. The CDR3 covers 15 residues, taking in both the cysteine and the phenylalanine. Only the CDR3 region is kept as DNA, spanning 45 bases read in frame from base 1. CDR1 and CDR2 are read off the germline V gene as MNHEY and SVGAGI. A second Seattle source provided samples from volunteer blood donors who had recovered from COVID-19. The collaborating institutions used their own protocols to collect whole blood in K2EDTA tubes. For TCRbeta analysis, collaborators shipped samples as frozen whole blood, isolated PBMCs, or DNA extracted from either of those sample types. This specimen comes from a study of blood T cell repertoires in COVID-19 (dated by TCRdb to between 2020 and 2021). At the level of the whole study: Samples from collaborators originated in the United States, Italy and Spain and spanned both the acute and convalescent phases of COVID-19. The prospective study material was composed of cDNA or gDNA derived from T cells, B-cell-depleted T cells, or PBMCs. The dataset comprised deeply sampled blood TCRbeta repertoires from subjects exposed to, actively infected with, or recovered from COVID-19. The repertoires were released in a freely available public database meant as a resource for research on the immune response to SARS-CoV-2. The samples were drawn from the first 160 participants of the ongoing ImmuneRACE study and from 1,254 subjects provided by 6 global collaborators. Nearly every sample came with metadata listing a de-identified subject ID, COVID-19 status, age in years and sex. HLA class I and class II types, where available, came from metadata supplied by the sample provider rather than from assay-based typing. Study-wide conclusions, independent of this receptor: How much clinical and demographic metadata was included differed by source and by participant, and the metadata was provided uncurated.

This clonotype was obtained from a young man who had recovered from COVID-19. The chain is made from TRBV6-5 and TRBJ1-5, and possibly TRBD1, on 5 matching bases. Input material: peripheral blood. The CDR3 is CASRVTVNSNQPQHF. Here is the DNA: TGTGCCAGCAGGGTGACAGTAAATAGCAATCAGCCCCAGCATTTT.